Listed here are 18 T cell receptor beta chains from one sample, sequenced in a study of shared clonotypes between healthy human individuals. The repertoire was sequenced with immunoSEQ multiplex PCR; TCRdb's copy has only in-frame clones and lacks some. The data contain some 1,400,000 clones, roughly 95% of them singletons. Sequencing was done on a sample of naive CD4+ T cells sorted from blood. The subset is: CD45RA+ positively selected. The receptors shown here come from a man aged 25-40 years in good health.

The chain links TRBV15 to TRBJ1-4; D not certain. The V and J ends lost 3 bases and 7 bases respectively, with 18 bases between them. The CDR3 length is 16 residues. Germline CDR1 is LNHNV and CDR2 is YYDKDF (reference sequence). The CDR3 loop is CATSSYKQRLSEKLFF. The DNA for the CDR3 is TGTGCCACCAGCAGTTATAAACAACGGTTGAGTGAAAAACTGTTTTTT.

Comment on this clone: Other DNA sequences of this sample code for an identical CDR3. The rearrangement links TRBV5-4 to TRBJ2-7; D is uncertain. Germline-derived CDR1 and CDR2 are SGHNT and YYREEE (reference sequence). Trimming removed 4 bases at V and 1 base at J, with 9 bases between. This CDR3 spans 13 amino acids. CDR3 nucleotide sequence: TGTGCCAGCAGCCCTCGCGCGTCCTACGAGCAGTACTTC. Translated, it gives CASSPRASYEQYF. The full variable domain, with the rest looked up from reference TRBV5-4 and TRBJ2-7, is ETGVTQSPTHLIKTRGQQVTLRCSSQSGHNTVSWYQQALGQGPQFIFQYYREEENGRGNFPPRFSGLQFPNYSSELNVNALELDDSALYLCASSPRASYEQYFGPGTRLTVT.

The rearrangement uses TRBV5-6 and TRBJ1-2, with D perhaps matching TRBD1 (6 bases). In germline, CDR1 is SGHDT, CDR2 YYEEEE. Trimming left V 1 base short and J 7 bases short, with 14 bases between. The CDR3 sequence is 14 residues long. Here the CDR3 DNA reads TGTGCCAGCAGCTTGCTTCAGGGGAGGAGTGGCTACACCTTC. It yields the protein CASSLLQGRSGYTF.

The chain recombines TRBV7-9 with TRBJ1-2, with D perhaps matching TRBD1 (6 bases). The CDR3 runs 17 residues. CDR1 is SEHNR, CDR2 FQNEAQ, per germline (reference sequence). V lost 4 bases, J lost 7 bases, and 25 bases lay in between. This CDR3 is CASSSTPGALSISGYTF. DNA for the CDR3: TGTGCCAGCAGCTCAACCCCAGGGGCGCTATCTATTTCTGGCTACACCTTC.

The chain is built from TRBV30 and TRBJ2-5, with 7 nucleotides matching TRBD2. The CDR3 is made up of 15 amino acids. The trim removed 0 bases at V and 1 base at J, leaving 5 bases unmatched. The germline V gene has CDR1 GTSNPN and CDR2 SVGIG (reference sequence). The CDR3 region has the DNA TGTGCCTGGAGTGTACTGGCTAGCGGCCAAGAGACCCAGTACTTC. Its protein product is CAWSVLASGQETQYF.

The gene calls are TRBV28 and TRBJ2-6, with TRBD2 matching 7 bases. The germline V gene encodes CDR1 MDHEN and CDR2 SYDVKM. Germline trimming cut 4 bases from V and 0 bases from J; bases unmatched to any gene: 0. The CDR3 spans 15 residues. The CDR3 sequence is CASSWGGSGANVLTF. For the CDR3, the DNA is TGTGCCAGCAGTTGGGGGGGCTCTGGGGCCAACGTCCTGACTTTC.

The chain is built from TRBV7-2 and TRBJ2-3; tentatively, D is TRBD2 (5 bases). Trimming removed 5 bases at V and 7 bases at J, with 13 bases between. From germline, CDR1 is SGHTA and CDR2 FQGNSA. The CDR3 consists of 13 residues. CDR3 sequence reads: CASSRTRGNTQYF. The CDR3, as DNA: TGTGCCAGCAGCCGGACTCGAGGGAATACGCAGTATTTT.

Written as DNA, the CDR3 is TGTGCCAGCAGCTCGACAGGGGGCTCCGGGGAGCTGTTTTTT. This codes for CASSSTGGSGELFF. The chain joins TRBV7-3 to TRBJ2-2, with 10 bases lining up with TRBD1. CDR1 is SGHTA and CDR2 is FQGTGA in the germline V gene. V lost 4 bases and J lost 6; bases outside the gene matches: 2. This CDR3 has 14 amino acids.

As to this clone: Other DNA sequences from this sample encode an identical CDR3 as well. The V call is TRBV28, the J call TRBJ2-6; 7 nucleotides match TRBD2. Losses at the gene ends were 3 bases for V and 2 bases for J; bases not matched to a gene: 1. CDR3 length equals 15 residues. Looked up from germline, CDR1 is MDHEN and CDR2 is SYDVKM. CDR3 loop: CASSLGGAGANVLTF. The CDR3, as DNA: TGTGCCAGCAGTTTGGGAGGGGCTGGGGCCAACGTCCTGACTTTC.

The chain links TRBV7-7 to TRBJ2-1, with unresolved D. V dropped 2 bases and J dropped 4 bases, with 21 bases sitting between them. The CDR3 has 18 amino acids. Per germline, CDR1 SSHAT and CDR2 FNYEAQ (reference sequence). The CDR3: CASSLLPPGPLLYNEQFF. The CDR3 DNA sequence: TGTGCCAGCAGCTTATTGCCCCCCGGACCCCTTTTGTACAATGAGCAGTTCTTC.

The chain carries TRBV5-5 and TRBJ2-3; D unclear. Trimming stripped 3 bases from V and 2 bases from J, with 19 bases between. The V gene's germline CDR1 is SGHKS and CDR2 YYEKEE (reference sequence). The length of the CDR3 is 17 residues. The CDR3 region is CASSSLPGVKSTDTQYF. In nucleotides, the CDR3 is TGTGCCAGCAGCTCCTTACCAGGAGTTAAATCCACAGATACGCAGTATTTT.

Remarks on this clone: This sample includes further DNA sequences coding for the same CDR3. The chain employs TRBV7-3 and TRBJ1-5; no definite D call. The V end was cut by 3 bases, the J end by 0 bases, with 3 bases between. The germline V gene has CDR1 SGHTA and CDR2 FQGTGA. The CDR3 totals 13 residues. CDR3 bases: TGTGCCAGCAGCTTGGATAGCAATCAGCCCCAGCATTTT. It codes for CASSLDSNQPQHF.

This clone appeared a few times. In DNA form, the CDR3 reads TGCGCCAGCAGTGATCTAGTTACGAATGAGCAGTTCTTC. Amino acid sequence: CASSDLVTNEQFF. V gene TRBV10-1 combines with J gene TRBJ2-1; D ambiguous. The CDR3 loop spans 13 amino acids. CDR1 and CDR2 from the germline V gene are WNHNN and SYGVQD (reference sequence). Deletions cut 3 bases from V and 7 bases from J, with 10 bases between.

The CDR3 DNA follows: TGTGCCAGCAGTCCCTTGGACAGGGAGCCAGATACGCAGTATTTT. This translates into CASSPLDREPDTQYF. The gene calls are TRBV7-9 and TRBJ2-3, with TRBD1 matching 8 bases. Trimming took 6 bases from V and 4 from J; bases not matched to a gene: 9. This CDR3 region has 15 residues. Per germline, CDR1 SEHNR and CDR2 FQNEAQ (reference sequence).

This clone was observed once. The chain carries TRBV29-1 and TRBJ1-2, with D hard to call. Trimming shortened V by 6 bases and J by 0 bases, and 8 bases separated the two germline ends. Germline V gene data show CDR1 as SQVTM and CDR2 as ANQGSEA. The CDR3 has 12 amino acids. CDR3 bases: TGCAGCGTCGCCGGGCCTAACTATGGCTACACCTTC. Translated: CSVAGPNYGYTF.

The chain carries TRBV29-1 and TRBJ2-7; D unresolved. The germline CDR1 and CDR2 sequences are SQVTM and ANQGSEA. The CDR3 loop spans 13 amino acids. With 4 bases removed from V and 0 bases from J, the gap between germline ends came to 10 bases. The CDR3 protein is CSVVGLLSYEQYF. CDR3 nucleotide sequence: TGCAGCGTTGTGGGGTTGCTCTCCTACGAGCAGTACTTC.

The rearrangement uses TRBV10-3 and TRBJ1-2; D is unresolved. CDR1 is ENHRY and CDR2 is SYGVKD in the germline V gene. Trimming stripped 3 bases from V and 0 bases from J, with 5 bases between. This CDR3 has 13 residues. This CDR3 reads CAISDDPNYGYTF. The CDR3 DNA is TGTGCCATCAGTGACGACCCTAACTATGGCTACACCTTC.

This clone occurred once. Other DNA sequences in this sample translate to the same CDR3. The V and J genes are TRBV10-3 and TRBJ2-3; D gene ambiguous. Germline assignment: CDR1 ENHRY and CDR2 SYGVKD. The CDR3 is 13 amino acids. The V gene lost 2 bases and the J gene lost 1 base, with 4 bases spanning the gap. The DNA for the CDR3 is TGTGCCATCAGTGAGCTGGGCACAGATACGCAGTATTTT. This encodes CAISELGTDTQYF.